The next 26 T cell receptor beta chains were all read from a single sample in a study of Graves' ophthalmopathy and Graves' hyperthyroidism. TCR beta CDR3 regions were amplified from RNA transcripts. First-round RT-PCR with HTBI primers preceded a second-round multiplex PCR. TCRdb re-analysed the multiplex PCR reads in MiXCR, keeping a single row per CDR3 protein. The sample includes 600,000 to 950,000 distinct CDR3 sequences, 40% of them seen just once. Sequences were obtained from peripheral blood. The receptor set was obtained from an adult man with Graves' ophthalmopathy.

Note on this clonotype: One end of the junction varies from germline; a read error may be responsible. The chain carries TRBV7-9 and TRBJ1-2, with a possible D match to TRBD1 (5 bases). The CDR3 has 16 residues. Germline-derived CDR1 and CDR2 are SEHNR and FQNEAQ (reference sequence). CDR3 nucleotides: TGCGCCAGCAGCCAAGATGTTTGGGACGGTAATGGTGGCTACACCTTC. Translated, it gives CASSQDVWDGNGGYTF.

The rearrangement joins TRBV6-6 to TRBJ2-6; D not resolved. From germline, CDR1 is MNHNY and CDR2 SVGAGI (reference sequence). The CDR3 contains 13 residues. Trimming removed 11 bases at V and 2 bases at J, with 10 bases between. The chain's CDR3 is CASRQAGANVLTF. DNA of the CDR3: TGTGCCTCCCGGCAGGCTGGGGCCAACGTCCTGACTTTC.

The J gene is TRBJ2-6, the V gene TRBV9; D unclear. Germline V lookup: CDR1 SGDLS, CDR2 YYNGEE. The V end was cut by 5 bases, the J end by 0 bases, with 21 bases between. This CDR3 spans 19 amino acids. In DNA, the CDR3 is TGTGCCAGCAGTTTATCCCCCACGGCCCTCAGCTCTGGGGCCAACGTCCTGACTTTC. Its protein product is CASSLSPTALSSGANVLTF.

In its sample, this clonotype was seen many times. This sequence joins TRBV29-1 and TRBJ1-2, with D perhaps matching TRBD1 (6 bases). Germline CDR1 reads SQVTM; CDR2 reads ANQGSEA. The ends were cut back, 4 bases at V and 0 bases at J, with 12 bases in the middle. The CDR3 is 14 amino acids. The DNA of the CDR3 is TGCAGCGTTGGAGACAGGCGATCTAACTATGGCTACACCTTC. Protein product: CSVGDRRSNYGYTF. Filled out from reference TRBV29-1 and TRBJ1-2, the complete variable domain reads SAVISQKPSRDICQRGTSLTIQCQVDSQVTMMFWYRQQPGQSLTLIATANQGSEATYESGFVIDKFPISRPNLTFSTLTVSNMSPEDSSIYLCSVGDRRSNYGYTFGSGTRLTVV.

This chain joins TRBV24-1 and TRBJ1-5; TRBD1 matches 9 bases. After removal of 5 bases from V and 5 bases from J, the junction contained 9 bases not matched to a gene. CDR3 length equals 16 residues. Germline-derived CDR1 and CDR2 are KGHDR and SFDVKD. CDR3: CATSARNRGPDQPQHF. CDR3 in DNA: TGTGCCACCAGTGCCCGAAACAGGGGGCCGGATCAGCCCCAGCATTTT.

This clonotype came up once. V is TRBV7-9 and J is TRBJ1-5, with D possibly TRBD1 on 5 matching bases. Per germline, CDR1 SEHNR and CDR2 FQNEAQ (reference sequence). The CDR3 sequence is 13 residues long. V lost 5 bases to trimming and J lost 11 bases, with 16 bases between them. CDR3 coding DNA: TGTGCCAGCAGCCCAGGGTGGGGAGAGACCCAGCATTTT. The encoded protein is CASSPGWGETQHF.

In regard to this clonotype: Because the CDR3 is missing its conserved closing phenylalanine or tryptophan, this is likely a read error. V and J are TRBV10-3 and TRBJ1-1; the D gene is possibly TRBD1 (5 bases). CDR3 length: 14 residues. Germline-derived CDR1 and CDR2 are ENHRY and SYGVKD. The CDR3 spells CASSEVDGGTEAFL. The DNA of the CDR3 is TGTGCCAGCAGTGAAGTAGACGGGGGGACTGAAGCTTTCCTT.

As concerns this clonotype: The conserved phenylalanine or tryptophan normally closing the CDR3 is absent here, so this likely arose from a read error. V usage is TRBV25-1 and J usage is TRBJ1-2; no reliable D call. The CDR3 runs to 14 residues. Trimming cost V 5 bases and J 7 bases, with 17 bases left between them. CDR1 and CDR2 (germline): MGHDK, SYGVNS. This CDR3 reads CASSFQVGGSGYTV. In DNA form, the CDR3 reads TGTGCCAGCAGTTTCCAAGTCGGTGGGAGTGGCTACACCGTC.

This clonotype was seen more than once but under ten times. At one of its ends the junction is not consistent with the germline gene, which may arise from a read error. The CDR3, as DNA: TGTGCCAGCAGTTTAGAAATAACGACAGGGGGCCACGGCTACACCTTC. As protein: CASSLEITTGGHGYTF. The chain uses TRBV10-3 and TRBJ1-2; 10 nucleotides line up with TRBD1. CDR3 length: 16 residues. Germline-derived CDR1 and CDR2 are ENHRY and SYGVKD.

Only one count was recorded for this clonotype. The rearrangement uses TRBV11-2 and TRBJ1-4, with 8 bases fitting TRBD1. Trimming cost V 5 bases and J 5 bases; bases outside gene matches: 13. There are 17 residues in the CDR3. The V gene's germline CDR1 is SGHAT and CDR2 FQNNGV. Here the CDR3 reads CASSPEVRDRRNEKLFF. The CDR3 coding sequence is TGTGCCAGCAGCCCGGAAGTCCGGGACAGGAGGAATGAAAAACTGTTTTTT.

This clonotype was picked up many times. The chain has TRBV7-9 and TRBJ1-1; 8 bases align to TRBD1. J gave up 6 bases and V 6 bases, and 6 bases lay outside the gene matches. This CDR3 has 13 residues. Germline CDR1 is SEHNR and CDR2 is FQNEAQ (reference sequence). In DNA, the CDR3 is TGTGCCAGCAGATCCGGACAGGGAGCTGAAGCTTTCTTT. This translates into CASRSGQGAEAFF.

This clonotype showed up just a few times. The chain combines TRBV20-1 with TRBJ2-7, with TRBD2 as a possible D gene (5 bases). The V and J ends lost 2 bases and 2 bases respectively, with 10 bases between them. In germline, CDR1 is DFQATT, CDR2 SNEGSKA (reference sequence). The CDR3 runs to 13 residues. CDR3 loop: CSARLPGTYEQYF. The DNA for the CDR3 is TGCAGTGCTAGATTACCGGGGACCTACGAGCAGTACTTC.

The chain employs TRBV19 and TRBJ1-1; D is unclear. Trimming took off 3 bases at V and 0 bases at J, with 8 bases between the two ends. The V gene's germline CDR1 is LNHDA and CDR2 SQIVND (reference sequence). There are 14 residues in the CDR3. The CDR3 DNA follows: TGTGCCAGTAGTATGCAAGGGTTGAACACTGAAGCTTTCTTT. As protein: CASSMQGLNTEAFF. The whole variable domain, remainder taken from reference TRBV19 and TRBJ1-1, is DGGITQSPKYLFRKEGQNVTLSCEQNLNHDAMYWYRQDPGQGLRLIYYSQIVNDFQKGDIAEGYSVSREKKESFPLTVTSAQKNPTAFYLCASSMQGLNTEAFFGQGTRLTVV.

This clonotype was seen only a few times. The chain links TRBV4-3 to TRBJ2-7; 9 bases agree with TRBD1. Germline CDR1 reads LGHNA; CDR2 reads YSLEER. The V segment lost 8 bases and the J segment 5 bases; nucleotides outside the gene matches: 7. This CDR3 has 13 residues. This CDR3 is CASVGQGRNEQYF. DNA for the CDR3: TGCGCCAGCGTCGGACAGGGGAGAAACGAGCAGTACTTC.

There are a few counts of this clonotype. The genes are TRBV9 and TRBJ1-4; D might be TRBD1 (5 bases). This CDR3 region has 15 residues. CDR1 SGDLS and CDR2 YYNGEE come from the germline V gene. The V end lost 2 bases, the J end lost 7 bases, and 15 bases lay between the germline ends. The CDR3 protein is CASSVLGRSSEKLFF. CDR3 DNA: TGTGCCAGCAGCGTCCTGGGGCGATCGTCTGAAAAACTGTTTTTT.

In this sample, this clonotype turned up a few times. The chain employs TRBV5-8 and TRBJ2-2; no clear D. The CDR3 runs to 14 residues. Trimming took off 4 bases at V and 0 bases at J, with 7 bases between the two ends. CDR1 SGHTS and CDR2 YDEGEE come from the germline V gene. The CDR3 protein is CASSPVANTGELFF. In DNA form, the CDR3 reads TGTGCCAGCAGCCCAGTAGCGAACACCGGGGAGCTGTTTTTT.

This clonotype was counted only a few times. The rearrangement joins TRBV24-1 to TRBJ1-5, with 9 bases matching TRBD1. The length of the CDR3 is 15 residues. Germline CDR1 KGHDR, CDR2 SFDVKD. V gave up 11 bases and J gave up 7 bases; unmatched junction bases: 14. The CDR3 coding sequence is TGTGCCAGCAGCACCACCCCGGGACAGGGACAGCCCCAGCATTTT. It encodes CASSTTPGQGQPQHF.

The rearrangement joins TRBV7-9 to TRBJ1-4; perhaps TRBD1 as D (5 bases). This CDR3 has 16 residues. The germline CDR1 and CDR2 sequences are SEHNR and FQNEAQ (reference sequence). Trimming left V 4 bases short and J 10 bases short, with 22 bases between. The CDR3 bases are TGTGCCAGCAGCTACTTGCGTGGCGGCGGCGGGGGAAAACTGTTTTTT. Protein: CASSYLRGGGGGKLFF.

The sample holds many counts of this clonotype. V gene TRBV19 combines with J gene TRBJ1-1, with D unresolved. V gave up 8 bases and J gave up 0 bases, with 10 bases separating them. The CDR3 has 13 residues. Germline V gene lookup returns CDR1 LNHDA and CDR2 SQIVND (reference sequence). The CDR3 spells CASSRAMNTEAFF. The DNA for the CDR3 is TGTGCCAGTTCCCGCGCTATGAACACTGAAGCTTTCTTT.

CDR3 amino acids: CASSLVGTSGSASTYEQYF. The CDR3 coding sequence is TGTGCCAGCAGCTTAGTCGGGACTAGCGGGAGCGCCTCGACCTACGAGCAGTACTTC. The chain is built from TRBV7-9 and TRBJ2-7; 14 nucleotides align to TRBD2. Germline V lookup: CDR1 SEHNR, CDR2 FQNEAQ (reference sequence). The CDR3 sequence is 19 residues long. The V gene end was trimmed by 1 base and the J gene end by 2 bases; junction bases not matched to a gene: 10. Supplemented by reference TRBV7-9 and TRBJ2-7, the full variable domain reads DTGVSQNPRHKITKRGQNVTFRCDPISEHNRLYWYRQTLGQGPEFLTYFQNEAQLEKSRLLSDRFSAERPKGSFSTLEIQRTEQGDSAMYLCASSLVGTSGSASTYEQYFGPGTRLTVT.

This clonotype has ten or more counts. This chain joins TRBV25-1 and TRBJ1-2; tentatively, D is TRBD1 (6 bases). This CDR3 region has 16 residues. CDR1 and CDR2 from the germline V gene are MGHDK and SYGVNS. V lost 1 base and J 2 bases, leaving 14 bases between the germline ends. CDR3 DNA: TGTGCCAGCAGTGAATCCTCCCCGACAGGAAACTATGGCTACACCTTC. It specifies CASSESSPTGNYGYTF.

Here the CDR3 reads CASTGFGGASEKLFF. DNA for the CDR3: TGTGCCAGCACCGGCTTCGGGGGGGCGTCTGAAAAACTGTTTTTT. V and J are TRBV10-3 and TRBJ1-4; TRBD1 is a possible D gene (6 bases). V was cut by 10 bases and J by 7 bases, with 22 bases left in between. This CDR3 has 15 amino acids. Germline V gives CDR1 ENHRY, CDR2 SYGVKD.

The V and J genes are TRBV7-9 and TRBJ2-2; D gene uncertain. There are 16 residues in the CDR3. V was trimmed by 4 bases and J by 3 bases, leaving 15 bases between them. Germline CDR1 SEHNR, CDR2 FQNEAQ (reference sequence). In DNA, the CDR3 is TGTGCCAGCAGCTCAAGCCTGGGATCGTACACCGGGGAGCTGTTTTTT. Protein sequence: CASSSSLGSYTGELFF. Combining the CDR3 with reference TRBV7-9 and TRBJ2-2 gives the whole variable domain DTGVSQNPRHKITKRGQNVTFRCDPISEHNRLYWYRQTLGQGPEFLTYFQNEAQLEKSRLLSDRFSAERPKGSFSTLEIQRTEQGDSAMYLCASSSSLGSYTGELFFGEGSRLTVL.

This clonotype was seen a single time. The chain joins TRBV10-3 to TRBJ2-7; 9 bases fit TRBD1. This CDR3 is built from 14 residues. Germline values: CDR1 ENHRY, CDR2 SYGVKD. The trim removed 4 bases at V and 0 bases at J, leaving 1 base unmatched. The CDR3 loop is CAISGQGDSYEQYF. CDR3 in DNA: TGTGCCATCAGTGGACAGGGGGACTCCTACGAGCAGTACTTC.

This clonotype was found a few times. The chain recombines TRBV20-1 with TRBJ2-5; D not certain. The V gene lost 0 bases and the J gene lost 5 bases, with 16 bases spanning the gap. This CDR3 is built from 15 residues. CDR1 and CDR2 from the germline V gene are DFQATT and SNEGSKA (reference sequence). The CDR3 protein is CSARDLLDAGETQYF. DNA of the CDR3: TGCAGTGCTAGAGATCTCTTGGACGCTGGGGAGACCCAGTACTTC.

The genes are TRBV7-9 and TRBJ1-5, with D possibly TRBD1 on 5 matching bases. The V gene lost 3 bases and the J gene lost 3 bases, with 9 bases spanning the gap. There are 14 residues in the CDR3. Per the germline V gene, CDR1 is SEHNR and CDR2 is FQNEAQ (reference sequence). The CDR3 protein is CASSLLGVNQPQHF. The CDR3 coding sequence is TGTGCCAGCAGCTTGTTAGGGGTCAATCAGCCCCAGCATTTT.